This T cell receptor beta chain was profiled in a study of CXCR3-negative and CXCR3-positive naive CD8 T cells (dated by TCRdb to between 2017 and 2020). A note on the overall study: In total, 130 million to 150 million TRB reads were obtained, corresponding to roughly 1.5 +/- 0.3 million reads per library. For the TRBV-TRBJ cluster analysis, the naive subsets came from 5 donors, while the memory cells came from 3 donors. Diversity and physicochemical repertoire analyses were performed on 11 donors pooled from two independent experiments. Points the paper makes about the study in general: Within the same donor, TRBV-TRBJ usage looked similar between naive CXCR3-negative and CXCR3-positive cells, but memory cells had distinct patterns. Compared with CXCR3-negative naive cells, CXCR3-positive naive cells had TRB CDR3s with higher hydrophobicity (lower Kidera factor 4), lower energy, and higher strength and volume indices. Freshly isolated PBMCs were used for most assays because CXCR3 expression went down partially after cryopreservation. Surface CD5, linked to self-reactivity in mice, was comparable between naive subsets; TCR interaction strength was therefore also inferred from TRB CDR3 physicochemical properties. Both naive subsets had comparably high repertoire diversity, while memory CD8+ T cells had much lower repertoire diversity.

CDR1 is given as LNHDA and CDR2 as SQIVND, both from the germline V gene (reference sequence). There are 15 amino acids in the CDR3, from cysteine to phenylalanine inclusive. DNA was not recorded. About this clonotype itself: Its antigen is currently not known.

For every CD8+ T cell subset, 250,000 to 300,000 cells were flow-sorted straight into RLT lysis buffer, and each subset was sorted in triplicate. To keep memory contaminants out, a stringent definition of naive CD8+ T cells was applied: CD45RO-CCR7+CD27+CD95-. Standard density gradient centrifugation was used to isolate peripheral blood mononuclear cells from buffy coats. Naive CXCR3-negative and CXCR3-positive CD8+ T cells were flow-sorted using a FACSAria III. An RNeasy Mini Kit was used to extract total RNA from the sorted cells. Sequencing relied on a NextSeq 550. The Human TCR Profiling Kit (MiLaboratory) was used to make UMI-labeled 5' RACE TRB cDNA libraries. The full amount of extracted RNA was used for cDNA synthesis, and the full amount of resulting cDNA was used for PCR amplification. The libraries were made side by side, with each library going through the same number of PCR cycles. Processing in the source paper ran as follows. With a minimum of two reads required per UMI, MIGEC and MiXCR pulled out about 50,000 +/- 10,000 unique UMI-labeled TRB cDNA molecules from each library. On average, each library contained approximately 40,000 +/- 10,000 functional in-frame TRB CDR3 nucleotide clonotypes without stop codons. After downsampling to 5000 UMI-labeled TRB molecules per sample, diversity metrics such as normalized Shannon-Wiener and Chao1 were calculated in VDJtools. For the central five CDR3 residues, VDJtools calculated physicochemical properties weighted by clonotype size, namely interaction energy, strength, volume and Kidera factor 4. TCRdb reanalyzed the reads, keeping one entry per CDR3 protein sequence and omitting DNA. For this entry, the V and J calls and clone size follow TCRdb and not the study's own pipeline. The table of this sample itemizes 100,000 to 150,000 distinct CDR3 sequences. About 0.48% of the sample belongs to the ten largest clones.

The chain links TRBV19 with TRBJ2-1; TCRdb names TRBD2, which stays unverified in the absence of DNA. The sample taken for sequencing was naive CXCR3- CD8+ T cells from blood. The intended sense of this specimen's cell subset or site label: CD45RO-CCR7+CD27+CD95- naive CD8+ T cells lacking CXCR3 (TNR3-). The receptor was derived from a human donor in good health. Some clones in this sample may be carry-over from other donors' samples. The CDR3 protein sequence reads: CASSIAGWDLNEQFF.